These 32 T cell receptor beta chains came from one sample sequenced in a study of radiation and T cells in renal cell carcinoma. Data came from immunoSEQ multiplex PCR; TCRdb stores just in-frame clones and leaves some out. The sample lists about 9,700 clones; more than 55% were seen once. Sample treatment: treatment-naive control, cytoreductive nephrectomy. The specimen comprised tumor tissue, sampled from a patient whose treatment was nephrectomy without radiotherapy. The receptors were sampled from a man aged 60-69 years with renal cell carcinoma.

The CDR3 DNA follows: TGTGCCAGCAGACCTACTAGCGGGGGGCGAGATACGCAGTATTTT. Its translation: CASRPTSGGRDTQYF. J is TRBJ2-3 and V is TRBV6-1; TRBD2 matches at 12 bases. After removal of 6 bases from V and 5 bases from J, the junction contained 6 bases not matched to a gene. Germline V gives CDR1 MNHNS, CDR2 SASEGT. The CDR3 is 15 residues long.

This clone was picked up a small number of times. This chain joins TRBV19 and TRBJ1-1; D remains unclear. CDR1 and CDR2 (germline): LNHDA, SQIVND (reference sequence). There are 17 residues in the CDR3. Trimming took off 5 bases at V and 7 bases at J, with 26 bases between the two ends. The CDR3: CASSHFPTSGRSVEAFF. CDR3 bases: TGTGCCAGTAGTCATTTCCCGACCTCCGGGAGGTCCGTTGAAGCTTTCTTT.

The chain uses TRBV6-4 and TRBJ2-4, with 10 bases lining up with TRBD2. Trimming removed 4 bases from V and 16 bases from J; junction bases left unmatched: 10. The CDR3 length is 13 residues. CDR1 and CDR2 from the germline V gene are MRHNA and SNTAGT. The DNA for the CDR3 is TGTGCCAGCAGTGCTAGCGGGAGAGGGACCCTTTACTTC. Amino acid sequence: CASSASGRGTLYF.

The chain joins TRBV4-2 to TRBJ2-2, with D hard to call. CDR1 and CDR2 (germline): LGHNA, YNFKEQ. There are 14 residues in the CDR3. Trimming cost V 2 bases and J 4 bases, with 8 bases left between them. The CDR3: CASSQSSGTGELFF. The CDR3 DNA reads TGTGCCAGCAGCCAAAGCAGTGGCACCGGGGAGCTGTTTTTT.

The rearrangement uses TRBV2 and TRBJ1-1; TRBD1 aligns across 8 bases. Germline V CDR1 and CDR2: SNHLY, FYNNEI. V shed 8 bases and J 4 bases; nucleotides not matched to a gene: 6. The CDR3 length is 13 residues. The CDR3 coding sequence is TGTGCCAGCGACAGGGGCGGGCGCACTGAAGCTTTCTTT. As protein: CASDRGGRTEAFF.

The chain combines TRBV18 with TRBJ2-5, with 12 bases matching TRBD2. Trimming at V came to 0 bases and at J to 5 bases, leaving 10 bases not matched to a gene. CDR1 and CDR2 from the germline V gene are KGHSH and LQKENI. The CDR3 totals 18 residues. The CDR3: CASSPPLTSGRNGETQYF. CDR3 sequence (DNA): TGTGCCAGCTCACCACCTCTTACTAGCGGGAGGAACGGTGAGACCCAGTACTTC.

The V call is TRBV9, the J call TRBJ2-2; D possibly corresponds to TRBD2 (6 bases). Germline V gives CDR1 SGDLS, CDR2 YYNGEE. This CDR3 is built from 16 residues. V was shortened by 5 bases and J by 4 bases, with 18 bases between the two germline ends. The CDR3 is CASSPGTPYPTGELFF. The CDR3 DNA reads as TGTGCCAGCAGTCCGGGGACTCCTTATCCCACCGGGGAGCTGTTTTTT.

This clone was detected only a few times. V is TRBV4-1 and J is TRBJ1-1; D is perhaps TRBD1 (5 bases). The CDR3 is 14 residues long. Germline loops: CDR1 MGHRA, CDR2 YSYEKL. V was pared by 2 bases and J by 5 bases, with 12 bases between. CDR3 DNA: TGCGCCAGCAGCCAATCCCAGGGAAAGACTGAAGCTTTCTTT. The encoded protein is CASSQSQGKTEAFF.

The rearrangement uses TRBV2 and TRBJ2-5; TRBD2 aligns across 12 bases. The CDR3 length is 14 residues. Trimming cost V 4 bases and J 5 bases; bases outside gene matches: 2. CDR1 is SNHLY and CDR2 is FYNNEI in the germline V gene. CDR3 coding DNA: TGTGCCAGCAGTGGACTAGCGGGGGTGGAGACCCAGTACTTC. Its translation is CASSGLAGVETQYF.

The V and J genes are TRBV5-1 and TRBJ2-7, with D possibly being TRBD1 (5 bases). The CDR3 consists of 15 residues. V was pared by 4 bases and J by 0 bases, with 14 bases between. Germline V gives CDR1 SGHRS, CDR2 YFSETQ. CDR3 nucleotide sequence: TGCGCCAGCAGCATCTCTGGGGCTAGCTCCTACGAGCAGTACTTC. As protein: CASSISGASSYEQYF.

V is TRBV29-1 and J is TRBJ2-7; a possible D gene is TRBD2 (5 bases). Germline-derived CDR1 and CDR2 are SQVTM and ANQGSEA. This CDR3 is built from 12 residues. Trimming pared 5 bases from V and 7 bases from J, leaving 15 bases between. CDR3 protein: CSVRSGPTEQYF. CDR3 bases: TGCAGCGTTAGGAGCGGCCCCACGGAGCAGTACTTC.

The rearrangement links TRBV7-2 to TRBJ2-1, with D hard to call. The CDR3 covers 12 residues. Germline V gene sequence: CDR1 SGHTA, CDR2 FQGNSA. V was clipped by 1 base and J by 9 bases, with 7 bases between them. The CDR3 loop is CASSLELGEQFF. The DNA of the CDR3 is TGTGCCAGCAGCTTAGAGTTGGGTGAGCAGTTCTTC.

The chain has TRBV2 and TRBJ1-1, with a weak D call TRBD1 (6 bases). Germline V CDR1 and CDR2: SNHLY, FYNNEI. Trimming left V 4 bases short and J 1 base short, with 10 bases between. The CDR3 spans 14 residues. The CDR3: CASSGGRGNTEAFF. Written as DNA, the CDR3 is TGTGCCAGCAGTGGGGGCAGGGGGAACACTGAAGCTTTCTTT.

This chain links TRBV7-9 with TRBJ1-1, with D possibly matching TRBD1 (5 bases). V was clipped by 4 bases and J by 8 bases, with 14 bases between them. The germline V gene has CDR1 SEHNR and CDR2 FQNEAQ (reference sequence). CDR3 size: 13 residues. The CDR3 DNA is TGTGCCAGCAGCTGGACACCTTCAGGGGAAGCTTTCTTT. This translates into CASSWTPSGEAFF. The variable domain in full, with the rest retrieved from reference TRBV7-9 and TRBJ1-1, is DTGVSQNPRHKITKRGQNVTFRCDPISEHNRLYWYRQTLGQGPEFLTYFQNEAQLEKSRLLSDRFSAERPKGSFSTLEIQRTEQGDSAMYLCASSWTPSGEAFFGQGTRLTVV.

V usage is TRBV9 and J usage is TRBJ2-1; 8 bases fit TRBD2. The CDR3 has 15 residues. Germline CDR1 reads SGDLS; CDR2 reads YYNGEE. V gave up 3 bases and J gave up 5 bases; unmatched junction bases: 7. CDR3 region: CASSAPRGGDNEQFF. In DNA form, the CDR3 reads TGTGCCAGCAGCGCCCCTCGGGGGGGGGACAATGAGCAGTTCTTC.

V usage is TRBV18 and J usage is TRBJ2-2; TRBD1 agrees at 8 bases. Losses at the gene ends were 0 bases for V and 6 bases for J; bases not matched to a gene: 6. The germline V gene has CDR1 KGHSH and CDR2 LQKENI. The CDR3 sequence is 16 residues long. The CDR3 spells CASSPPMTGVAGELFF. CDR3 coding DNA: TGTGCCAGCTCACCACCGATGACAGGGGTGGCCGGGGAGCTGTTTTTT.

This clone was picked up a small number of times. V gene TRBV14 combines with J gene TRBJ2-5, with 9 bases identical to TRBD2. The V gene's germline CDR1 is SGHDN and CDR2 FVKESK. Trimming took 1 base from V and 5 from J; bases not matched to a gene: 8. This CDR3 region has 16 residues. CDR3 region: CASSQVAGGPMETQYF. DNA of the CDR3: TGTGCCAGCAGCCAAGTTGCGGGAGGGCCGATGGAGACCCAGTACTTC.

This sequence joins TRBV5-1 and TRBJ2-1; 11 bases are shared with TRBD2. This CDR3 is 16 amino acids long. Trimming removed 3 bases from V and 9 bases from J; junction bases left unmatched: 11. Germline loops: CDR1 SGHRS, CDR2 YFSETQ. The CDR3 nucleotides are TGCGCCAGCAGCTACCATAGCGGGGGGGCCCTTGGTGAGCAGTTCTTC. The encoded protein is CASSYHSGGALGEQFF.

This clone was seen a few times. The CDR3 spells CASSLGLQQETQYF. The CDR3 DNA is TGTGCCAGCAGCTTAGGACTACAGCAAGAGACCCAGTACTTC. The chain has TRBV11-2 and TRBJ2-5, with TRBD2 as a possible D gene (5 bases). Per the germline V gene, CDR1 is SGHAT and CDR2 is FQNNGV. The CDR3 has 14 residues. Trimming cost V 1 base and J 2 bases, with 8 bases left between them.

Within the sample, this clone is medium-sized. The J gene is TRBJ1-1, the V gene TRBV29-1; 7 bases map to TRBD1. Unmatched junction bases numbered 10, after V lost 0 bases and J lost 3 bases. This CDR3 contains 16 residues. In germline, CDR1 is SQVTM, CDR2 ANQGSEA. This chain's CDR3 is CSVEDQGERGYTEAFF. As DNA, the CDR3 is TGCAGCGTTGAAGATCAGGGGGAGAGAGGTTACACTGAAGCTTTCTTT.

The rearrangement joins TRBV7-2 to TRBJ1-1; no clear D. Trimming shortened V by 0 bases and J by 8 bases, and 7 bases separated the two germline ends. The CDR3 is 12 amino acids. The V gene's germline CDR1 is SGHTA and CDR2 FQGNSA. As DNA, the CDR3 is TGTGCCAGCAGCTTAGCGACCGGGGAAGCTTTCTTT. Translated, it gives CASSLATGEAFF.

The V call is TRBV7-9, the J call TRBJ2-7; D unclear. From germline, CDR1 is SEHNR and CDR2 FQNEAQ (reference sequence). The length of the CDR3 is 13 residues. Trimming took 7 bases from V and 1 from J, leaving 11 bases between them. CDR3 region: CASTPDISYEQYF. The CDR3 coding sequence is TGTGCCAGCACCCCAGACATATCCTACGAGCAGTACTTC.

The V and J genes are TRBV2 and TRBJ2-2; 9 bases align to TRBD2. This CDR3 contains 17 residues. Per germline, CDR1 SNHLY and CDR2 FYNNEI. The V and J ends lost 6 bases and 3 bases, in that order; junction bases with no gene match: 11. The CDR3 is CASSQTPAGGHTGELFF. DNA for the CDR3: TGTGCCAGCAGCCAAACCCCCGCGGGAGGGCACACCGGGGAGCTGTTTTTT.

This chain uses TRBV5-1 with TRBJ1-1, with D possibly matching TRBD1 (6 bases). The CDR3 consists of 12 residues. V lost 5 bases and J 6 bases, leaving 11 bases between the germline ends. Germline-derived CDR1 and CDR2 are SGHRS and YFSETQ. The CDR3 reads CASSTGGSEAFF. Written as DNA, the CDR3 is TGCGCCAGCAGTACGGGGGGCTCTGAAGCTTTCTTT.

J is TRBJ1-5 and V is TRBV19, with 8 bases identical to TRBD1. The CDR3 loop spans 15 amino acids. V lost 5 bases, J lost 2 bases, and 5 bases stayed unmatched. Germline V gene sequence: CDR1 LNHDA, CDR2 SQIVND (reference sequence). DNA for the CDR3: TGTGCCAGTAGTCTCAGGGGGCATGGCAATCAGCCCCAGCATTTT. It specifies CASSLRGHGNQPQHF.

The CDR3 coding sequence is TGTGCCATCAGGTCCAAACTAGGGGAGACCCAGTACTTC. It codes for CAIRSKLGETQYF. V and J are TRBV10-3 and TRBJ2-5; possibly TRBD2 for D (5 bases). CDR3 length equals 13 residues. V was shortened by 6 bases and J by 5 bases, with 13 bases between the two germline ends. Germline loops: CDR1 ENHRY, CDR2 SYGVKD.

V gene TRBV28 combines with J gene TRBJ1-1; the D is unclear. The CDR3 is 12 amino acids. CDR1 MDHEN and CDR2 SYDVKM come from the germline V gene. V lost 2 bases and J 0 bases, leaving 1 base between the germline ends. CDR3 region: CASSLVNTEAFF. The CDR3 DNA reads TGTGCCAGCAGTTTAGTGAACACTGAAGCTTTCTTT.

V is TRBV2 and J is TRBJ2-7; no clear D gene. Germline CDR1 SNHLY, CDR2 FYNNEI. This CDR3 spans 14 amino acids. Trimming took 2 bases from V and 2 from J, leaving 10 bases between them. The CDR3 loop reads CASSELGMAYEQYF. CDR3 nucleotides: TGTGCCAGCAGTGAACTGGGAATGGCCTACGAGCAGTACTTC.

The CDR3 spells CASSMKTGGYGYTF. The CDR3 bases are TGTGCCAGTAGTATGAAGACAGGCGGCTATGGCTACACCTTC. The chain uses TRBV19 and TRBJ1-2, with D perhaps TRBD1 (6 bases). Germline values: CDR1 LNHDA, CDR2 SQIVND (reference sequence). The V end was cut by 3 bases, the J end by 4 bases, with 12 bases between. This CDR3 is built from 14 residues. The complete variable domain, with remaining parts taken from reference TRBV19 and TRBJ1-2, reads DGGITQSPKYLFRKEGQNVTLSCEQNLNHDAMYWYRQDPGQGLRLIYYSQIVNDFQKGDIAEGYSVSREKKESFPLTVTSAQKNPTAFYLCASSMKTGGYGYTFGSGTRLTVV.

V and J are TRBV7-5 and TRBJ2-7. TRBV7-5 is recorded as a pseudogene. The CDR3 is made up of 14 amino acids. The CDR3 protein is CASSLIGPSYEQYF. CDR3 DNA sequence: TGTGCCAGCAGCTTAATCGGCCCCTCGTACGAGCAGTACTTC.

This chain uses TRBV19 with TRBJ2-3; TRBD2 matches at 8 bases. With V trimmed by 6 bases and J by 6 bases, 14 bases remained unmatched. CDR1 is LNHDA, CDR2 SQIVND, per germline (reference sequence). The length of the CDR3 is 16 residues. The CDR3 DNA is TGTGCCAGTAGCCGAGGACTAGCTTGGCAGCCCGATACGCAGTATTTT. This encodes CASSRGLAWQPDTQYF.

This clone was counted between two and nine times. This chain joins TRBV9 and TRBJ2-3; the match to TRBD2 covers 8 bases. Trimming took 4 bases from V and 0 from J; bases not matched to a gene: 10. Germline CDR1 and CDR2: SGDLS and YYNGEE. The CDR3 is 17 residues long. The CDR3 sequence is CASSHLGLAHSTDTQYF. CDR3 nucleotide sequence: TGTGCCAGCAGCCATCTCGGACTAGCCCATAGCACAGATACGCAGTATTTT. The full variable domain, in which reference TRBV9 and TRBJ2-3 provide the parts outside the CDR3, is DSGVTQTPKHLITATGQRVTLRCSPRSGDLSVYWYQQSLDQGLQFLIQYYNGEERAKGNILERFSAQQFPDLHSELNLSSLELGDSALYFCASSHLGLAHSTDTQYFGPGTRLTVL.